Below, 31 T cell receptor beta chains from the same sample are listed, as sequenced in a study of OX40 agonist ivuxolimab in advanced cancers. Assay used: immunoSEQ multiplex PCR; TCRdb lists only in-frame clones, some missing. The repertoire holds 68,000 or so clones, with roughly 80% as singletons. Material: CD4+ or CD8+ T cells sorted from blood, obtained in a trial of the OX40 agonist ivuxolimab. The receptors originated from an adult with an advanced solid tumor such as melanoma, head and neck, liver or kidney cancer.

The CDR3 loop reads CASSTGLAEYNEQFF. CDR3 nucleotide sequence: TGTGCCAGCTCAACCGGACTAGCGGAGTACAATGAGCAGTTCTTC. The J gene is TRBJ2-1, the V gene TRBV18; 10 bases fit TRBD2. Trimming at V came to 5 bases and at J to 4 bases, leaving 5 bases not matched to a gene. CDR3 length: 15 residues. Germline V gives CDR1 KGHSH, CDR2 LQKENI.

The chain uses TRBV7-8 and TRBJ2-2, with 7 bases lining up with TRBD1. Germline CDR1 and CDR2: SGHVS and FQNEAQ. The CDR3 is made up of 19 amino acids. Trimming removed 5 bases from V and 0 bases from J; junction bases left unmatched: 15. CDR3 sequence reads: CASSQITYPGQSNTGELFF. The DNA for the CDR3 is TGTGCCAGCAGCCAAATTACCTACCCGGGACAGTCGAACACCGGGGAGCTGTTTTTT.

In its sample, this clone was seen a few times. The chain employs TRBV25-1 and TRBJ2-1; no reliable D call. In germline, CDR1 is MGHDK, CDR2 SYGVNS. The CDR3 sequence is 14 residues long. The V and J ends lost 6 bases and 5 bases respectively, with 14 bases between them. CDR3 protein: CASSPMGLDNEQFF. The CDR3 region has the DNA TGTGCCAGCAGCCCAATGGGGTTAGACAATGAGCAGTTCTTC.

This chain joins TRBV15 and TRBJ2-7; TRBD2 agrees at 7 bases. Germline trimming cut 1 base from V and 8 bases from J; bases unmatched to any gene: 8. The CDR3 totals 14 residues. CDR1 and CDR2 from the germline V gene are LNHNV and YYDKDF (reference sequence). The CDR3 DNA sequence: TGTGCCACCAGCAGAGGTGGTGGGGGGGACCAGCAGTACTTC. Its protein is CATSRGGGGDQQYF.

The chain couples TRBV11-2 to TRBJ2-1; 7 nucleotides agree with TRBD2. V lost 1 base, J lost 3 bases, and 6 bases stayed unmatched. CDR1 is SGHAT and CDR2 is FQNNGV in the germline V gene. CDR3 length: 16 amino acids. CDR3 sequence (DNA): TGTGCCAGCAGCTTAGTTTGGACGGGAGGCTACAATGAGCAGTTCTTC. Translated, it gives CASSLVWTGGYNEQFF.

CDR3 sequence (DNA): TGTGCCAGCTCACCAGTCGGGCCGACAGGGTTTGGTAACACCATATATTTT. Translation: CASSPVGPTGFGNTIYF. V usage is TRBV18 and J usage is TRBJ1-3; 7 bases line up with TRBD1. The CDR3 length is 17 residues. V dropped 2 bases and J dropped 7; count of bases not matched to a gene: 14. The germline gives CDR1 KGHSH, CDR2 LQKENI.

This clone has just one count. The genes are TRBV6-5 and TRBJ2-7; 7 positions agree with TRBD1. The J segment lost 4 bases and the V segment lost 5 bases, leaving 11 bases of the junction unmatched. Germline CDR1 reads MNHEY; CDR2 reads SVGAGI. The CDR3 contains 15 residues. The CDR3 coding sequence is TGTGCCAGCAGTCGGCAGGGGGACCCTAGGTACGAGCAGTACTTC. Amino acid sequence: CASSRQGDPRYEQYF.

This chain joins TRBV5-1 and TRBJ2-7; TRBD2 matches 10 bases. V lost 7 bases, J lost 3 bases, and 7 bases stayed unmatched. Looked up from germline, CDR1 is SGHRS and CDR2 is YFSETQ. This CDR3 comprises 14 residues. CDR3 coding DNA: TGCGCCAGCCGCACGTCTAGCGGGAGCTACGAGCAGTACTTC. Translation: CASRTSSGSYEQYF.

V usage is TRBV6-5 and J usage is TRBJ1-5, with D unresolved. Germline CDR1 is MNHEY and CDR2 is SVGAGI. Trimming removed 6 bases from V and 5 bases from J, with 17 bases in between. The CDR3 loop spans 15 amino acids. The CDR3 spells CASRPRGANYQPQHF. The CDR3 DNA is TGTGCCAGCAGACCCCGGGGAGCTAACTATCAGCCCCAGCATTTT.

The CDR3 coding sequence is TGTGCCTGGAGTAGCGGGAGCGAGACCCAGTACTTC. Its protein is CAWSSGSETQYF. This chain joins TRBV30 and TRBJ2-5; 8 bases are a match to TRBD2. Trimming took 2 bases from V and 5 from J; bases not matched to a gene: 1. Germline CDR1 and CDR2: GTSNPN and SVGIG (reference sequence). This CDR3 contains 12 residues.

This rearrangement joins TRBV7-2 to TRBJ2-1; possibly TRBD1 for D (5 bases). The CDR3 consists of 15 residues. Trimming shortened V by 2 bases and J by 2 bases, and 10 bases separated the two germline ends. From germline, CDR1 is SGHTA and CDR2 FQGNSA. CDR3 sequence (DNA): TGTGCCAGCAGCTTATACTGGGGCACCTACAATGAGCAGTTCTTC. It specifies CASSLYWGTYNEQFF.

The chain has TRBV28 and TRBJ2-5; TRBD2 aligns across 12 bases. The CDR3 consists of 15 residues. In germline, CDR1 is MDHEN, CDR2 SYDVKM. Unmatched junction bases numbered 5, after V lost 5 bases and J lost 4 bases. The chain's CDR3 is CASSARLAGVETQYF. The CDR3 DNA sequence: TGTGCCAGCAGTGCCAGACTAGCGGGAGTAGAGACCCAGTACTTC.

The CDR3 sequence is CASSRLGGAGTNEKLFF. The CDR3 DNA reads TGTGCCAGCAGCCGCCTTGGGGGGGCCGGAACTAATGAAAAACTGTTTTTT. This chain uses TRBV5-6 with TRBJ1-4; D possibly corresponds to TRBD1 (6 bases). CDR3 length: 17 residues. The germline gives CDR1 SGHDT, CDR2 YYEEEE. V shed 4 bases and J shed 1 base, with 17 bases lying between them.

This chain connects TRBV4-1 to TRBJ2-5; 8 bases agree with TRBD1. The germline V gene encodes CDR1 MGHRA and CDR2 YSYEKL. V was pared by 5 bases and J by 4 bases, with 3 bases of the junction left unmatched. This CDR3 spans 13 amino acids. Here the CDR3 reads CASSIQGVETQYF. The CDR3 DNA reads as TGCGCCAGCAGCATACAGGGGGTAGAGACCCAGTACTTC.

V usage is TRBV19 and J usage is TRBJ2-5; D unresolved. Trimming stripped 7 bases from V and 0 bases from J, with 12 bases between. Germline CDR1 LNHDA, CDR2 SQIVND (reference sequence). This CDR3 has 14 residues. In DNA, the CDR3 is TGTGCCAGTACCTCACAGAAAAACCAAGAGACCCAGTACTTC. It specifies CASTSQKNQETQYF.

This clone was recorded a few times. This chain connects TRBV7-9 to TRBJ2-3; D is possibly TRBD2 (7 bases). Germline CDR1 reads SEHNR; CDR2 reads FQNEAQ (reference sequence). CDR3 size: 16 residues. V lost 2 bases and J lost 6, with 18 bases in between. CDR3 sequence (DNA): TGTGCCAGCAGCTTATTCGGCGGGGGCGCGGGGGATACGCAGTATTTT. This encodes CASSLFGGGAGDTQYF.

The J gene is TRBJ2-7, the V gene TRBV28, with 8 bases that match TRBD1. This CDR3 contains 15 residues. Germline CDR1 is MDHEN and CDR2 is SYDVKM. V lost 3 bases and J lost 4; bases outside the gene matches: 8. CDR3 residues: CASSLLGTGKYEQYF. CDR3 bases: TGTGCCAGCAGTTTGTTGGGGACAGGCAAATACGAGCAGTACTTC.

The rearrangement uses TRBV6-6 and TRBJ1-1; D is undetermined. This CDR3 is built from 15 residues. The germline CDR1 and CDR2 sequences are MNHNY and SVGAGI (reference sequence). V lost 4 bases, J lost 1 base, and 13 bases lay in between. In DNA, the CDR3 is TGTGCCAGCAGTTCCGCGGACCGACCGAACACTGAAGCTTTCTTT. Its protein is CASSSADRPNTEAFF.

The rearrangement links TRBV7-2 to TRBJ2-1; the match to TRBD2 covers 10 bases. Trimming took 5 bases from V and 8 from J; bases not matched to a gene: 12. CDR1 SGHTA and CDR2 FQGNSA come from the germline V gene. This CDR3 has 16 residues. This CDR3 reads CASSPGVSGGHHEQFF. The CDR3, as DNA: TGTGCCAGCAGCCCTGGGGTTAGCGGGGGGCATCATGAGCAGTTCTTC.

The chain links TRBV7-9 to TRBJ2-6, with D perhaps assigned TRBD1 or TRBD2 (5 bases each). This CDR3 is 18 amino acids long. CDR1 is SEHNR and CDR2 is FQNEAQ in the germline V gene (reference sequence). V was pared by 6 bases and J by 0 bases, with 18 bases between. CDR3 coding DNA: TGTGCCAGCAGTCCCATCCGGGACGTTTACTCTGGGGCCAACGTCCTGACTTTC. Amino acids: CASSPIRDVYSGANVLTF.

This sequence joins TRBV19 and TRBJ2-5; D uncertain. This CDR3 is built from 14 residues. V was trimmed by 5 bases and J by 5 bases, leaving 15 bases between them. The germline V gene has CDR1 LNHDA and CDR2 SQIVND (reference sequence). This chain's CDR3 is CASSFQIAGETQYF. Written as DNA, the CDR3 is TGTGCCAGTAGTTTCCAAATTGCCGGGGAGACCCAGTACTTC. Variable domain in full (rest from reference TRBV19 and TRBJ2-5): DGGITQSPKYLFRKEGQNVTLSCEQNLNHDAMYWYRQDPGQGLRLIYYSQIVNDFQKGDIAEGYSVSREKKESFPLTVTSAQKNPTAFYLCASSFQIAGETQYFGPGTRLLVL.

The chain joins TRBV6-5 to TRBJ1-1; unclear D gene. The germline gives CDR1 MNHEY, CDR2 SVGAGI. The CDR3 is 14 amino acids. The germline V and J ends were trimmed by 0 bases and 1 base, with 6 bases remaining between them. The CDR3: CASSYSRQNTEAFF. The CDR3 DNA reads TGTGCCAGCAGTTACTCGAGACAGAACACTGAAGCTTTCTTT.

The rearrangement joins TRBV11-3 to TRBJ2-1, with D possibly TRBD2 on 7 matching bases. The CDR3 runs to 14 residues. Trimming took 6 bases from V and 3 from J, leaving 12 bases between them. Germline V gene data show CDR1 as SGHNT and CDR2 as YENEEA. Here the CDR3 DNA reads TGTGCCAGCAGTGAGGGAGGGGGCTACAATGAGCAGTTCTTC. Its protein product is CASSEGGGYNEQFF.

The CDR3 region has the DNA TGCGCCAGCAGCGCCGCTAGCTCTGGAAACACCATATATTTT. Protein: CASSAASSGNTIYF. This rearrangement joins TRBV5-1 to TRBJ1-3; D is unclear. CDR1 and CDR2 (germline): SGHRS, YFSETQ. CDR3 length: 14 residues. The V end was cut by 4 bases, the J end by 0 bases, with 8 bases between.

This rearrangement joins TRBV4-1 to TRBJ2-7, with 10 bases fitting TRBD2. CDR1 MGHRA and CDR2 YSYEKL come from the germline V gene. Trimming removed 2 bases from V and 1 base from J; junction bases left unmatched: 2. CDR3 size: 15 residues. This chain's CDR3 is CASSQPSGRSYEQYF. The CDR3 nucleotides are TGCGCCAGCAGCCAACCTAGCGGGAGATCCTACGAGCAGTACTTC.

V gene TRBV10-3 combines with J gene TRBJ1-3, with D possibly TRBD1 on 6 matching bases. CDR1 is ENHRY and CDR2 is SYGVKD in the germline V gene. V was trimmed by 6 bases and J by 0 bases, leaving 15 bases between them. The CDR3 loop spans 16 amino acids. Written as DNA, the CDR3 is TGTGCCATCAGCTCCCGGGACACCCTCTCTGGAAACACCATATATTTT. As protein: CAISSRDTLSGNTIYF.

V is TRBV7-9 and J is TRBJ2-2; tentatively, D is TRBD2 (5 bases). Germline lookup yields CDR1 SEHNR and CDR2 FQNEAQ (reference sequence). The CDR3 runs 15 residues. The V end lost 7 bases, the J end lost 3 bases, and 15 bases lay between the germline ends. CDR3 coding DNA: TGTGCCAGCAACCGCGAGCGGAGATACACCGGGGAGCTGTTTTTT. It codes for CASNRERRYTGELFF.

In nucleotides, the CDR3 is TGCGCCAGCAGCCAACAGTCTAGGAACACCGGGGAGCTGTTTTTT. Translation gives CASSQQSRNTGELFF. The chain carries TRBV4-1 and TRBJ2-2; D gene ambiguous. The CDR3 extends over 15 amino acids. From germline, CDR1 is MGHRA and CDR2 YSYEKL. V shed 2 bases and J shed 1 base, with 8 bases lying between them.

The rearrangement joins TRBV18 to TRBJ1-5; weak D call: TRBD1 (6 bases). The germline V gene encodes CDR1 KGHSH and CDR2 LQKENI. The CDR3 length is 14 residues. Trimming removed 3 bases at V and 4 bases at J, with 10 bases between. CDR3 nucleotide sequence: TGTGCCAGCTCACCTCAGGACAGTAATCAGCCCCAGCATTTT. Translated: CASSPQDSNQPQHF.

CDR3 amino acids: CASSWPGTQVDTQYF. The CDR3 DNA reads as TGTGCCAGCAGTTGGCCGGGGACTCAGGTGGATACGCAGTATTTT. The chain joins TRBV28 to TRBJ2-3; D possibly corresponds to TRBD2 (6 bases). This CDR3 has 15 residues. The V gene lost 4 bases and the J gene lost 6 bases, with 17 bases spanning the gap. CDR1 and CDR2 from the germline V gene are MDHEN and SYDVKM.

The count of this clone is one. V and J are TRBV28 and TRBJ2-7; D perhaps matches TRBD2 (6 bases). V was shortened by 8 bases and J by 3 bases, with 17 bases between the two germline ends. Germline values: CDR1 MDHEN, CDR2 SYDVKM. CDR3 length equals 14 residues. Here the CDR3 reads CASRDRTINYEQYF. In DNA form, the CDR3 reads TGTGCCAGCCGGGACCGGACTATTAACTACGAGCAGTACTTC.